This TCR beta chain was sequenced in a study of chemoradiotherapy in HPV16-positive cancers. Study findings and constraints: Only a couple of HPV16-positive patients supplied the functional HPV-specificity definition. In HPV16-positive patients, HPV-responsive T-cell expansion tracked better recurrence-free survival. Candidate HPV-specific clones and E7-related TCR motifs grew in tumor during treatment.

Note on this clone: As yet, its antigen is unknown.

TCRdb keeps only in-frame clones here, not all; method: immunoSEQ multiplex PCR. The sample shows tens of thousands of clones, roughly 84% of them seen only once. Repeated repertoire sampling spanned the course of chemoradiotherapy. CDR1 is MNHEY, CDR2 SVGAGI, per germline. CDR3 length equals 12 residues. Trimming left V 4 bases short and J 9 bases short, with 11 bases between. The rearrangement uses TRBV6-5 and TRBJ2-3; D not certain. The receptor comes from a human donor with HPV-associated anogenital cancer. This specimen was blood, taken from a patient who underwent chemoradiotherapy. The CDR3, as DNA: TGTGCCAGCAGTTCCCCCCCTGGGACGCAGTATTTT. Amino acid sequence: CASSSPPGTQYF.